The 21 T cell receptor beta chains listed next were all sequenced from one sample in a study of cytomegalovirus exposure and HLA in healthy donors (TCRdb year 2017). Libraries were prepared through the immunoSEQ multiplex PCR assay. For the multiplex PCR, a mixture combining 60 forward primers for TCR Vbeta segments and 13 reverse primers for TCR Jbeta segments was used. The table was pulled from immuneACCESS by TCRdb, which kept in-frame rearrangements only. Such tables lose some clones; where checked, under half of the loss comes from unresolved V genes, and the rest has no known cause. Recorded for this sample are around 160,000 clones; roughly 77% of them occurred a single time. The biggest ten clones account for over 2.5% of the sample. What was sequenced was PBMCs. These receptors were collected from a woman in her thirties or forties in good health and CMV-seropositive.

The chain employs TRBV2 and TRBJ1-5, with 10 bases aligning to TRBD1. This CDR3 has 15 residues. Germline loops: CDR1 SNHLY, CDR2 FYNNEI. With V trimmed by 5 bases and J by 8 bases, 9 bases remained unmatched. The CDR3 reads CASSKGQGIREPQHF. CDR3 DNA: TGTGCCAGCAGTAAGGGACAGGGGATACGGGAGCCCCAGCATTTT.

The rearrangement joins TRBV7-2 to TRBJ2-7, with D unclear. V was shortened by 2 bases and J by 4 bases, with 9 bases between the two germline ends. This CDR3 has 13 amino acids. The germline V gene has CDR1 SGHTA and CDR2 FQGNSA. The CDR3 DNA reads TGTGCCAGCAGCTTAAAGGAGAGGTACGAGCAGTACTTC. It specifies CASSLKERYEQYF.

The chain employs TRBV29-1 and TRBJ2-7; perhaps TRBD2 as D (5 bases). Per germline, CDR1 SQVTM and CDR2 ANQGSEA. The CDR3 spans 13 residues. The ends were cut back, 4 bases at V and 3 bases at J, with 13 bases in the middle. CDR3 in amino acids: CSVVPLGLYEQYF. The DNA for the CDR3 is TGCAGCGTTGTCCCTCTAGGACTCTACGAGCAGTACTTC.

This clone was observed once. DNA for the CDR3: TGTGCCAGCAGCCCACTTCCCGGGGGCGGCGGGGGTTCGTACGAGCAGTACTTC. Amino acid sequence: CASSPLPGGGGGSYEQYF. V gene TRBV4-2 combines with J gene TRBJ2-7; D is perhaps TRBD2 (7 bases). This CDR3 region has 18 residues. Trimming cost V 4 bases and J 4 bases, with 26 bases left between them. Germline values: CDR1 LGHNA, CDR2 YNFKEQ.

The V gene is TRBV7-5, the J gene TRBJ2-4; the table's D call of TRBD1 was not tested on the DNA. TRBV7-5 is annotated as a pseudogene. CDR3 length: 17 amino acids. CDR3 in DNA: TGTGCCAGAAGCTTAGTATGTGCAGGGGCGAGCAAAAACATTCAGTACTTC. It yields the protein CARSLVCAGASKNIQYF.

The chain recombines TRBV10-1 with TRBJ2-5, with 9 bases aligning to TRBD1. Germline CDR1 WNHNN, CDR2 SYGVQD (reference sequence). This CDR3 is 14 amino acids long. Trimming took 8 bases from V and 3 from J; bases not matched to a gene: 7. CDR3: CASQMDRGEETQYF. The CDR3 DNA is TGCGCCAGCCAAATGGACAGGGGAGAAGAGACCCAGTACTTC.

This sequence joins TRBV7-2 and TRBJ1-2; D not certain. There are 13 residues in the CDR3. V lost 1 base to trimming and J lost 2 bases, with 5 bases between them. Germline V gene sequence: CDR1 SGHTA, CDR2 FQGNSA. The CDR3 loop is CASSLDGNYGYTF. CDR3 nucleotide sequence: TGTGCCAGCAGCTTAGACGGGAACTATGGCTACACCTTC. The whole variable domain, filled in from reference TRBV7-2 and TRBJ1-2, reads GAGVSQSPSNKVTEKGKDVELRCDPISGHTALYWYRQSLGQGLEFLIYFQGNSAPDKSGLPSDRFSAERTGGSVSTLTIQRTQQEDSAVYLCASSLDGNYGYTFGSGTRLTVV.

The rearrangement uses TRBV6-6 and TRBJ1-2; D might be TRBD1 (6 bases). The V gene lost 7 bases and the J gene lost 4 bases, with 10 bases spanning the gap. This CDR3 spans 12 amino acids. Germline-derived CDR1 and CDR2 are MNHNY and SVGAGI (reference sequence). CDR3 DNA: TGTGCCAGCAAGGACAGAAGCTATGGCTACACCTTC. This encodes CASKDRSYGYTF.

This chain joins TRBV4-2 and TRBJ2-7; 7 bases fit TRBD2. The length of the CDR3 is 15 residues. Germline assignment: CDR1 LGHNA and CDR2 YNFKEQ. The J segment lost 6 bases and the V segment lost 0 bases, leaving 8 bases of the junction unmatched. The chain's CDR3 is CASSQELAHVGEQYF. The CDR3 region has the DNA TGTGCCAGCAGCCAAGAACTAGCGCATGTCGGCGAGCAGTACTTC.

The chain carries TRBV4-3 and TRBJ2-5; 7 bases align to TRBD1. The CDR3 sequence is 16 residues long. Germline loops: CDR1 LGHNA, CDR2 YSLEER. V shed 4 bases, J shed 3 bases, and the junction held 11 bases outside the gene matches. DNA of the CDR3: TGCGCCAGCAGCCTTGCTATGACGGACAGGAAAGAGACCCAGTACTTC. It yields the protein CASSLAMTDRKETQYF.

This chain uses TRBV6-5 with TRBJ2-3; the match to TRBD2 covers 8 bases. After removal of 7 bases from V and 0 bases from J, the junction contained 3 bases not matched to a gene. The CDR3 extends over 14 amino acids. Germline-derived CDR1 and CDR2 are MNHEY and SVGAGI. The CDR3 loop reads CASTLAGSTDTQYF. CDR3 DNA: TGTGCCAGCACCCTAGCGGGTAGCACAGATACGCAGTATTTT.

The chain uses TRBV11-2 and TRBJ1-1, with D tentatively TRBD1 (5 bases). The CDR3 length is 14 residues. The germline CDR1 and CDR2 sequences are SGHAT and FQNNGV. The V and J ends lost 6 bases and 1 base respectively, with 12 bases between them. The CDR3 loop reads CASRPTGQNTEAFF. The DNA of the CDR3 is TGTGCCAGCAGACCTACAGGTCAGAACACTGAAGCTTTCTTT.

The CDR3 loop reads CASSAVGQGARHYGYTF. The CDR3 DNA sequence: TGTGCCAGCAGTGCCGTGGGACAGGGGGCCCGGCACTATGGCTACACCTTC. The V gene is TRBV28, the J gene TRBJ1-2, with 12 bases that match TRBD1. Germline loops: CDR1 MDHEN, CDR2 SYDVKM. This CDR3 contains 17 residues. The V gene end was trimmed by 5 bases and the J gene end by 3 bases; junction bases not matched to a gene: 10.

This clone has more than one count but fewer than ten. The V call is TRBV4-2, the J call TRBJ2-7, with 8 positions matching TRBD2. With V trimmed by 11 bases and J by 0 bases, 12 bases remained unmatched. The germline V gene has CDR1 LGHNA and CDR2 YNFKEQ. The CDR3 consists of 15 residues. DNA for the CDR3: TGTGCCGCGGCTCGGGGAAGCGGGAGCTCCTACGAGCAGTACTTC. Protein: CAAARGSGSSYEQYF.

This clone was seen only a few times. V usage is TRBV19 and J usage is TRBJ1-6, with D perhaps matching TRBD1 (6 bases). The CDR3 extends over 17 amino acids. The V gene lost 8 bases and the J gene lost 2 bases, with 19 bases spanning the gap. Germline CDR1 is LNHDA and CDR2 is SQIVND (reference sequence). This chain's CDR3 is CASPQSRTDAYNSPLHF. The CDR3 coding sequence is TGTGCCAGTCCCCAATCCCGGACAGACGCCTATAATTCACCCCTCCACTTT.

The chain recombines TRBV10-3 with TRBJ1-4; a possible D gene is TRBD1 (5 bases). Trimming left V 0 bases short and J 2 bases short, with 13 bases between. Germline assignment: CDR1 ENHRY and CDR2 SYGVKD. This CDR3 region has 17 residues. Written as DNA, the CDR3 is TGTGCCATCAGTGAGTCTGGGGGAGGTGGGACTAATGAAAAACTGTTTTTT. It specifies CAISESGGGGTNEKLFF.

V is TRBV5-4 and J is TRBJ2-6; 12 positions match TRBD1. CDR1 and CDR2 (germline): SGHNT, YYREEE (reference sequence). The CDR3 spans 18 residues. The J segment lost 2 bases and the V segment lost 6 bases, leaving 9 bases of the junction unmatched. In DNA, the CDR3 is TGTGCCAGCACCCTTACCGGGACAGGGGGCGCTGGGGCCAACGTCCTGACTTTC. Its translation is CASTLTGTGGAGANVLTF.

The CDR3, as DNA: TGTGCCAGCAGCACCACCGGGACAGGGAATGGTGAGCAGTACTTC. Protein: CASSTTGTGNGEQYF. V usage is TRBV5-4 and J usage is TRBJ2-7; 9 bases fit TRBD1. J lost 7 bases, V lost 4 bases, and 12 bases had no gene match. The CDR3 consists of 15 residues. Germline loops: CDR1 SGHNT, CDR2 YYREEE (reference sequence).

CDR3 nucleotide sequence: TGTGCCAGTAGTCTCTCAGGGGGCGCAGGGGCCAAAAACATTCAGTACTTC. This gives the protein CASSLSGGAGAKNIQYF. This rearrangement joins TRBV19 to TRBJ2-4, with TRBD1 matching 8 bases. With 5 bases clipped from V and 1 base from J, the junction kept 10 bases outside the gene matches. The length of the CDR3 is 17 residues. The germline V gene encodes CDR1 LNHDA and CDR2 SQIVND (reference sequence).

A word on this clone: The junction shows a germline mismatch at one end, possibly a read error. The gene calls are TRBV7-9 and TRBJ1-2, with D hard to call. The CDR3 extends over 12 amino acids. The germline gives CDR1 SEHNR, CDR2 FQNEAQ (reference sequence). The CDR3 bases are TGTTCCAGCAGCTTAGCGCTAGCGGGCTACACCTTC. Protein: CSSSLALAGYTF.

The CDR3 region is CASSPRGWSGTGELFF. CDR3 nucleotide sequence: TGTGCCAGCAGCCCCAGGGGGTGGTCAGGCACCGGGGAGCTGTTTTTT. The chain combines TRBV14 with TRBJ2-2, with TRBD1 matching over 7 bases. The J segment lost 4 bases and the V segment lost 4 bases, leaving 9 bases of the junction unmatched. Germline V gene sequence: CDR1 SGHDN, CDR2 FVKESK. The CDR3 length is 16 residues.